This T cell receptor (beta chain) was profiled in a study of beta chain features in type 1 diabetes. Study results and limitations: Amplification by PCR could prefer shorter templates, with the same effect in patients and controls. Reduced insertions and increased deletions marked VDJ junctions in type 1 diabetes patients. Using cDNA template may skew counts toward highly expressing activated cells.

This clone was counted only a few times. Its antigen is unidentified. The authors reverse transcribed all of the isolated RNA, so sequencing captured expressed TCRB transcripts. Measured with immunoSEQ multiplex PCR; TCRdb has only the in-frame clones, and not every one. The table records roughly 170,000 clones, more than 10% of them present only once. Looked up from germline, CDR1 is SGHTA and CDR2 is FQGNSA. The CDR3 runs 15 residues. V lost 5 bases, J lost 12 bases, and 26 bases lay in between. This chain connects TRBV7-2 to TRBJ2-7, with D tentatively TRBD2 (5 bases). What was sequenced was central memory CD4+ T cells from blood. The clonotype was recovered from a woman under 30 in good health. Here the CDR3 DNA reads TGTGCCAGCAGCCCCCTCGAGGGAGCCACCCCCGTTGGGTACTTC. It translates to CASSPLEGATPVGYF.